The T cell receptor beta chain described here comes from a study of human T cells and chemical hapten exposure. Time point denoted: pre-sensitization, week 0. Treatment specified: therapeutic diphenylcyclopropenone sensitization with weekly scalp DPC. V lost 4 bases to trimming and J lost 3 bases, with 10 bases between them. Germline V CDR1 and CDR2: SEHNR, FQNEAQ (reference sequence). This CDR3 has 14 residues. TCRdb processed the RACE reads anew with MiXCR; each CDR3 protein has one entry. The sample contains around 250,000 distinct CDR3 sequences, about 9% of which appear only once. This clonotype was counted a few times.

The receptor was isolated from a woman aged 40 to 50 with alopecia areata. Some clones in this sample may be carry-over from other donors' samples. The gene calls are TRBV7-9 and TRBJ1-5, with no clear D. Sequenced material: whole blood, taken in connection with sensitization to the hapten diphenylcyclopropenone (DPC). CDR3 in amino acids: CASSSLGDNQPQHF. The CDR3 region has the DNA TGTGCCAGCAGCTCTCTCGGGGACAATCAGCCCCAGCATTTT.